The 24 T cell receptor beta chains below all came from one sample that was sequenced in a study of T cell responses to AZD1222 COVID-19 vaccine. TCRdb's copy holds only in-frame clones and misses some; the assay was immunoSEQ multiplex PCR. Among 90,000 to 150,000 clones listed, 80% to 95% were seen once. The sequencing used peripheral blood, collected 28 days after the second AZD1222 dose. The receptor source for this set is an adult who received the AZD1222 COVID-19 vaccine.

CDR3 protein: CASSLSAGGIQETQYF. In DNA form, the CDR3 reads TGTGCCAGCAGCTTGAGTGCGGGAGGGATCCAAGAGACCCAGTACTTC. The J gene is TRBJ2-5, the V gene TRBV5-5; 9 bases agree with TRBD2. Trimming removed 1 base from V and 1 base from J; junction bases left unmatched: 5. From germline, CDR1 is SGHKS and CDR2 YYEKEE (reference sequence). The CDR3 runs 16 residues.

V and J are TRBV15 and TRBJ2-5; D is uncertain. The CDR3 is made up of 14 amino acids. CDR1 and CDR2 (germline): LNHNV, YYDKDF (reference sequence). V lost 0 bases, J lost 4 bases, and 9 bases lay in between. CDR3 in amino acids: CATSREGLRETQYF. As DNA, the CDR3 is TGTGCCACCAGCAGAGAGGGATTACGAGAGACCCAGTACTTC.

The CDR3: CASKRIGNTGELFF. CDR3 bases: TGTGCCAGCAAACGAATCGGCAACACCGGGGAGCTGTTTTTT. J is TRBJ2-2 and V is TRBV11-2, with D hard to call. V was cut by 7 bases and J by 2 bases, with 11 bases left in between. Germline CDR1 SGHAT, CDR2 FQNNGV. The CDR3 covers 14 residues. The full variable domain, in which reference TRBV11-2 and TRBJ2-2 provide the parts outside the CDR3, is EAGVAQSPRYKIIEKRQSVAFWCNPISGHATLYWYQQILGQGPKLLIQFQNNGVVDDSQLPKDRFSAERLKGVDSTLKIQPAKLEDSAVYLCASKRIGNTGELFFGEGSRLTVL.

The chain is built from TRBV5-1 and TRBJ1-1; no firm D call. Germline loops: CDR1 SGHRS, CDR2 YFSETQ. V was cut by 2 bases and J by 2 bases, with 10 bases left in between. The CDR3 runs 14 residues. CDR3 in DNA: TGCGCCAGCAGCTTATCGAGATTTAACACTGAAGCTTTCTTT. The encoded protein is CASSLSRFNTEAFF.

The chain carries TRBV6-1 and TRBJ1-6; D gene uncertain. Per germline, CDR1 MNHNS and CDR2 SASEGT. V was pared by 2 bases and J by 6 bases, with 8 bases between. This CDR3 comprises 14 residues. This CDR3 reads CASSELWVNSPLHF. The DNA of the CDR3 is TGTGCCAGCAGTGAATTATGGGTTAATTCACCCCTCCACTTT.

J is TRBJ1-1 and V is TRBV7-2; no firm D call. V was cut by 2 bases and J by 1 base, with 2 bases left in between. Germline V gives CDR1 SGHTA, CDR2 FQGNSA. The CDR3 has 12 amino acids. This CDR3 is CASSLQNTEAFF. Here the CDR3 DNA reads TGTGCCAGCAGCTTACAGAACACTGAAGCTTTCTTT.

The CDR3 here is CASYDSFNQPQHF. The CDR3 bases are TGTGCCAGCTATGACAGCTTCAATCAGCCCCAGCATTTT. This chain connects TRBV6-5 to TRBJ1-5; D might be TRBD1 (5 bases). CDR3 length: 13 amino acids. With 8 bases removed from V and 3 bases from J, the gap between germline ends came to 11 bases. Germline V gene data show CDR1 as MNHEY and CDR2 as SVGAGI.

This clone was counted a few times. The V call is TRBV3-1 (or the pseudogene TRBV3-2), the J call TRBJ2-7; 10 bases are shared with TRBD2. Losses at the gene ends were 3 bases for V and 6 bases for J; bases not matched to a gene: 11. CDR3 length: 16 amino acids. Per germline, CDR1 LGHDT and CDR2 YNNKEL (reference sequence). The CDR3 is CASSQGSAGGPLEQYF. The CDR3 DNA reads TGTGCCAGCAGCCAGGGGTCAGCGGGAGGGCCCCTCGAGCAGTACTTC.

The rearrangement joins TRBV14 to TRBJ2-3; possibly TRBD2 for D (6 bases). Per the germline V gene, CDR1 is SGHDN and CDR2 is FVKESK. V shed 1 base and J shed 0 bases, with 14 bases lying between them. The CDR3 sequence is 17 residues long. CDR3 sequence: CASSQAAGFSSTDTQYF. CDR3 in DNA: TGTGCCAGCAGCCAAGCGGCGGGATTCTCTAGCACAGATACGCAGTATTTT.

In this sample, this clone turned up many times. CDR3: CASRKMGPFSYEQYF. CDR3 nucleotide sequence: TGTGCCAGCAGAAAAATGGGGCCTTTCTCCTACGAGCAGTACTTC. This chain uses TRBV13 with TRBJ2-7; tentatively, D is TRBD1 (5 bases). The germline gives CDR1 PRHDT, CDR2 FYEKMQ (reference sequence). V lost 6 bases and J 0 bases, leaving 15 bases between the germline ends. CDR3 length: 15 residues.

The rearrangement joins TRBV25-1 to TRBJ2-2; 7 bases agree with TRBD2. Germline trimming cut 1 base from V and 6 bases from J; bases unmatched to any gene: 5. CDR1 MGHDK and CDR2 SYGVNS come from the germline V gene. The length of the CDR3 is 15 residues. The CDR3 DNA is TGTGCCAGCAGTGAATTTGGGGCGGGAGCCGGGGAGCTGTTTTTT. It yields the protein CASSEFGAGAGELFF.

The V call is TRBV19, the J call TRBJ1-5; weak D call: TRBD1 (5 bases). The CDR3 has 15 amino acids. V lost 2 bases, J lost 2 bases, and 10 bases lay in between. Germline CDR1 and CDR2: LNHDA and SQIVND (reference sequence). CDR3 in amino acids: CASSINGGGNQPQHF. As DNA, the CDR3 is TGTGCCAGTAGTATAAATGGAGGGGGCAATCAGCCCCAGCATTTT.

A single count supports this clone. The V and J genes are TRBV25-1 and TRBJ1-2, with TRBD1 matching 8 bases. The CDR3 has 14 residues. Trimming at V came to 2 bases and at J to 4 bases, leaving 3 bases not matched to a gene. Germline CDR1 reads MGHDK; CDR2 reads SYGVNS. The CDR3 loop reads CASSETGGGYGYTF. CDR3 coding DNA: TGTGCCAGCAGTGAAACAGGGGGGGGCTATGGCTACACCTTC.

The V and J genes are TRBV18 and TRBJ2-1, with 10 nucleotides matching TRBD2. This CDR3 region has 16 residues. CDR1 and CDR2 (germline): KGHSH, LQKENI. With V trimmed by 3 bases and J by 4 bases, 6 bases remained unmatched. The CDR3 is CASSPLAGDGYNEQFF. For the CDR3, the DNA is TGTGCCAGCTCACCCCTAGCGGGAGATGGTTACAATGAGCAGTTCTTC.

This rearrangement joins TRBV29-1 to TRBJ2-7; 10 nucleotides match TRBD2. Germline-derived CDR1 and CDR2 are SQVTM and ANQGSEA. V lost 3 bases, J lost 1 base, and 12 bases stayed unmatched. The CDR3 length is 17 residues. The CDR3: CSVELAGGPFGSYEQYF. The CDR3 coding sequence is TGCAGCGTTGAGTTAGCGGGAGGCCCTTTTGGATCCTACGAGCAGTACTTC.

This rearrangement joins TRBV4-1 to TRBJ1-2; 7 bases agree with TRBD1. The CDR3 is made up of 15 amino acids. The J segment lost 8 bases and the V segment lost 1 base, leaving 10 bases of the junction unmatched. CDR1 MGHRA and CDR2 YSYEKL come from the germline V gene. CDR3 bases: TGCGCCAGCAGCCAAGCCGGGACAGCCCTCACGGGCTACACCTTC. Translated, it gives CASSQAGTALTGYTF.

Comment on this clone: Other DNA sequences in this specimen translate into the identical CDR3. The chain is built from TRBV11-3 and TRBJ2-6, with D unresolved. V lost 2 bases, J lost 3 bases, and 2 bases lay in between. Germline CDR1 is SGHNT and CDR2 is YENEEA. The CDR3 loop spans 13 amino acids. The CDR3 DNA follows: TGTGCCAGCAGCTTAAGTGGGGCCAACGTCCTGACTTTC. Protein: CASSLSGANVLTF.

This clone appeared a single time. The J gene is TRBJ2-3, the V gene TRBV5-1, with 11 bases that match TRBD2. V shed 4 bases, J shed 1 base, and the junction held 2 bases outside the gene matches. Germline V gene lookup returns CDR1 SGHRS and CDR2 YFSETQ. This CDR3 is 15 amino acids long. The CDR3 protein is CASSKGLAGTDTQYF. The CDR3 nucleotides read TGCGCCAGCAGCAAGGGACTAGCGGGCACAGATACGCAGTATTTT.

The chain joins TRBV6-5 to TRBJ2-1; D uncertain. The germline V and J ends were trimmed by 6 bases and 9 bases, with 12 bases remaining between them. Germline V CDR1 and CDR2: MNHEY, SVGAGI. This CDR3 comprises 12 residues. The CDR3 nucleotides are TGTGCCAGCAGCTTCGCCAGAGGTGAGCAGTTCTTC. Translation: CASSFARGEQFF.

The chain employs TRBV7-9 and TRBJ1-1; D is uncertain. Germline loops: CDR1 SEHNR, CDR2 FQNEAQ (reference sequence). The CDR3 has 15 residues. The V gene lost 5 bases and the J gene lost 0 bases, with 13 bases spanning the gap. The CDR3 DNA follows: TGTGCCAGCAGCGTACCCGCAGGCCTGAACACTGAAGCTTTCTTT. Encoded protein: CASSVPAGLNTEAFF.

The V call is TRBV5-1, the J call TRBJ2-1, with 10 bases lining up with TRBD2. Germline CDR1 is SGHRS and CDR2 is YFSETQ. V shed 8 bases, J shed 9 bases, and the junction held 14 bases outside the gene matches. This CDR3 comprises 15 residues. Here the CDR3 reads CASAILAGRGGEQFF. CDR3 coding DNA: TGCGCCAGTGCAATACTAGCGGGGAGAGGGGGTGAGCAGTTCTTC.

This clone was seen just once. CDR3 sequence: CASSPTLGRTEAFF. The CDR3 nucleotides read TGTGCCAGCAGCCCCACACTGGGGAGGACTGAAGCTTTCTTT. This chain joins TRBV3-1 (or the pseudogene TRBV3-2) and TRBJ1-1; D is unresolved. The CDR3 extends over 14 amino acids. Germline V gene lookup returns CDR1 LGHDT and CDR2 YNNKEL (reference sequence). Trimming removed 4 bases from V and 5 bases from J, with 14 bases in between.

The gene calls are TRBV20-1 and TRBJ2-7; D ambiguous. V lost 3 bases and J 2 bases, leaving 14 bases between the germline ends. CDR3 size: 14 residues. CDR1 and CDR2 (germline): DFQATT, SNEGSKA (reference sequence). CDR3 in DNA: TGCAGTGCTAGTAAAGGGTCCTCCACCTACGAGCAGTACTTC. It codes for CSASKGSSTYEQYF.

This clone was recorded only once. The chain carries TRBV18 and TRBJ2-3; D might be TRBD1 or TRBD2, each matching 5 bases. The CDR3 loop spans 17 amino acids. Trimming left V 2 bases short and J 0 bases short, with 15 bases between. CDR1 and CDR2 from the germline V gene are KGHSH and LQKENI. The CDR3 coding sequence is TGTGCCAGCTCACCAGTTACGGGGCTCCCTAGCACAGATACGCAGTATTTT. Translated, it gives CASSPVTGLPSTDTQYF.